The rows below give T cell receptor beta chains drawn from one sample of a study of cytomegalovirus exposure and HLA in healthy donors. The repertoire was sequenced with immunoSEQ multiplex PCR; TCRdb's copy has only in-frame clones and lacks some. The data contain 60,000 to 75,000 clones, 60% to 80% of them singletons. The specimen sequenced was PBMCs. The receptors here all came from a woman aged 25 to 39 in good health and CMV-seropositive. Both conserved end residues are part of each CDR3. D genes are given only for firm matches. Size tells how often a clone was seen (once, few, many) or the class of an expanded clone, and some rows leave it out.

j_call d_call v_call clone_size cdr3_nt cdr3_aa
TRBJ1-1 TRBD1 TRBV4-1 few TGCGCCAGTGCCGACAGGGCGGGCACTGAAGCTTTCTTT CASADRAGTEAFF
TRBJ2-7 TRBD2 TRBV28 - TGTGCCAGCGAGCAGGGAGGGGCCCTCTACGAGCAGTACTTC CASEQGGALYEQYF
TRBJ2-1 - TRBV27 - TGTGCCAGCAGTTGGGCAGCCTACAATGAGCAGTTCTTC CASSWAAYNEQFF
TRBJ1-1 - TRBV9 - TGTGCCAGCAGCCTTACTGGGACACGGCACACTGAAGCTTTCTTT CASSLTGTRHTEAFF
TRBJ2-3 TRBD2 TRBV29-1 - TGCAGCGTGGGCGGGAGTCAGGCAGATACGCAGTATTTT CSVGGSQADTQYF
TRBJ1-4 - TRBV29-1 - TGCAGCGTTGAAGACGGGGAAAAACTGTTTTTT CSVEDGEKLFF
TRBJ2-7 - TRBV5-4 few TGTGCCAGCAGCGCACAAGGGGACTTCTTCTACGAGCAGTACTTC CASSAQGDFFYEQYF
TRBJ1-2 TRBD1 TRBV28 - TGTGCCAGCAGTACCGGGACAGGGGGAATTGGCTACACCTTC CASSTGTGGIGYTF
TRBJ2-7 TRBD2 TRBV4-2 once TGTGCCAGCAGCCAAACTAGCGGGAGCCGCCTCGGCGAGCAGTACTTC CASSQTSGSRLGEQYF
TRBJ1-1 - TRBV7-2 - TGTGCCAGCAGCTTAGCGGTCACTGCGTGGACTGAAGCTTTCTTT CASSLAVTAWTEAFF
TRBJ1-3 - TRBV29-1 - TGCAGCGTTGGACAGTCTGGAAACACCATATATTTT CSVGQSGNTIYF
TRBJ1-4 - TRBV9 - TGTGCCAGCAGCGTAGAGGCAGGGGTGAGGGAAAAACTGTTTTTT CASSVEAGVREKLFF
TRBJ1-2 TRBD1 TRBV4-1 - TGCGCCAGCAGCCAAGGATCCCAGGGGGCGGGAGTGTATGGCTACACCTTC CASSQGSQGAGVYGYTF
TRBJ1-2 - TRBV5-1 - TGCGCCAGCAGCTTGAATCGGGACACCTATGGCTACACCTTC CASSLNRDTYGYTF
TRBJ2-3 - TRBV30 - TGTGCCTGGAGTCCAGACACAGATACGCAGTATTTT CAWSPDTDTQYF
TRBJ1-1 - TRBV27 few TGTGCCAGCAGTTCGAGGGAAGCTTTCTTT CASSSREAFF
TRBJ2-1 TRBD1 TRBV6-5 - TGTGCCAGCAGTCCCGGGACAGGCAACAATGAGCAGTTCTTC CASSPGTGNNEQFF
TRBJ2-3 - TRBV5-1 - TGCGCCAGCAGTCGCGGAGAGGTTATGACTAGCACAGATACGCAGTATTTT CASSRGEVMTSTDTQYF
TRBJ2-3 TRBD2 TRBV7-9 - TGTGCCAGCAGCCTCCGTCTAGCGGAAAGCACAGATACGCAGTATTTT CASSLRLAESTDTQYF
TRBJ2-2 - TRBV30 once TGTGCCTGGAGTGTTAGGAGGGGCGCGAACACCGGGGAGCTGTTTTTT CAWSVRRGANTGELFF
TRBJ2-7 TRBD1 TRBV7-9 - TGTGCCAGCAGGGCAGGGGGATTATACGAGCAGTACTTC CASRAGGLYEQYF
TRBJ2-6 - TRBV5-1 - TGCGCCAGCAGCTTGGTCGGACAGACTTCTGGGGCCAACGTCCTGACTTTC CASSLVGQTSGANVLTF
TRBJ2-1 TRBD2 TRBV11-2 - TGTGCCAGCAGCTTAGATCATCAGCGGGAGGGCAATGAGCAGTTCTTC CASSLDHQREGNEQFF
TRBJ1-2 TRBD1 TRBV2 - TGTGCCAGCAGGTCCGGGACAGCCCAAAACTATGGCTACACCTTC CASRSGTAQNYGYTF
TRBJ2-7 TRBD2 TRBV4-2 few TGTGCCAGCAGCCAAGATTCGAGGACTAGCGGGAGCTCCTACGAGCAGTACTTC CASSQDSRTSGSSYEQYF
TRBJ1-2 TRBD1 TRBV18 - TGTGCCAGCTCACAGGGACAGCTCTATGGCTACACCTTC CASSQGQLYGYTF
TRBJ1-2 TRBD1 TRBV2 - TGTGCCAGCAGTGAATTTGAGGGGGCTGGCTACACCTTC CASSEFEGAGYTF
TRBJ2-5 TRBD1 TRBV2 - TGTGCCAGCAGTGAAAGCAGGGGGCGATTTATGGAGACCCAGTACTTC CASSESRGRFMETQYF
TRBJ2-2 TRBD2 TRBV7-9 - TGTGCCAGCAGCCGACTAGCGGGTTCCATGGGCGGGGAGCTGTTTTTT CASSRLAGSMGGELFF
TRBJ1-1 - TRBV5-4 - TGTGCCAGCAGCTTACGGGGGAATACTTTCATGAACACTGAAGCTTTCTTT CASSLRGNTFMNTEAFF
TRBJ1-2 - TRBV5-1 - TGCGCCAGCAGCTTGAGACAGTTAGGGAACCCCTATGGCTACACCTTC CASSLRQLGNPYGYTF
TRBJ1-3 - TRBV7-9 - TGTGCCAGCAGCTTTATTGGGAGGGCTGGAAACACCATATATTTT CASSFIGRAGNTIYF
TRBJ1-2 TRBD1 TRBV7-9 - TGTGCCAGCACCCTGGACAGGGAGGCCTATGGCTACACCTTC CASTLDREAYGYTF
TRBJ2-5 - TRBV19 once TGTGCCTCCTCCTCGAGGAGAGGCTCCCAAGAGACCCAGTACTTC CASSSRRGSQETQYF